The present TCR beta chain was sequenced within a study of cytomegalovirus exposure and HLA in healthy donors. Study results and caveats: Cytomegalovirus status, reportedly, was diagnosed with high specificity and sensitivity by the classifier. Presence/absence comparisons presumed near-even sequencing depth among donors. A prior analysis recorded that most TCR beta V segments were productive about 87% or about 30% of the time.

With 60 Vbeta and 13 Jbeta primers, the PCR was carried out. Method: immunoSEQ multiplex PCR; TCRdb's copy keeps in-frame clones and lacks some. The sample shows some 140,000 clones, 80% to 90% of them seen only once. Germline V lookup: CDR1 MNHEY, CDR2 SVGAGI. This CDR3 contains 14 residues. The J segment lost 3 bases and the V segment lost 6 bases, leaving 7 bases of the junction unmatched. On this clone: The target antigen is unknown.

The clonotype originates from a woman in her thirties in good health and CMV-seronegative. The genes are TRBV6-5 and TRBJ2-7, with 8 bases aligning to TRBD1. Specimen: PBMCs. CDR3 sequence reads: CASSYRDRNYEQYF. Here the CDR3 DNA reads TGTGCCAGCAGCTACCGGGACAGGAACTACGAGCAGTACTTC.